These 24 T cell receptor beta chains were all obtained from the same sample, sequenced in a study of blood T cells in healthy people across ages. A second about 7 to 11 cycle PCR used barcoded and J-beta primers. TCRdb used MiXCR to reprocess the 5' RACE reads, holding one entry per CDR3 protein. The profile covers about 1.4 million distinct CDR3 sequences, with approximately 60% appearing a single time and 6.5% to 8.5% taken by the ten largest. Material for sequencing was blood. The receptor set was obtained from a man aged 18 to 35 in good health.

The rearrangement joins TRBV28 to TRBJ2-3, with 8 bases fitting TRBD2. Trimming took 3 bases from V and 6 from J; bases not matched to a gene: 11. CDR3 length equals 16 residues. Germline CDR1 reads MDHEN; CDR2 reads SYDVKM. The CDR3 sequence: CASSFATSGRRDTQYF. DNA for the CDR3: TGTGCCAGCAGTTTTGCTACTAGCGGACGTAGGGATACGCAGTATTTT.

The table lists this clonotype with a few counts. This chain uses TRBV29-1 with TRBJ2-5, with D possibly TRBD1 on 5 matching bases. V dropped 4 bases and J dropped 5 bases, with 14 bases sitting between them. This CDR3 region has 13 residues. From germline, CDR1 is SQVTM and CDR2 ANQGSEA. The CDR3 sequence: CSVAGRALETQYF. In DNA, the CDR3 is TGCAGCGTTGCAGGCAGGGCGTTGGAGACCCAGTACTTC.

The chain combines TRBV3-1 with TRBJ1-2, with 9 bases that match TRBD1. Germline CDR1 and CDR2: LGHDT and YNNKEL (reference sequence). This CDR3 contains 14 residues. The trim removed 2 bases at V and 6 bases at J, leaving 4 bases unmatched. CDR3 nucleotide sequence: TGTGCCAGCAGCCAAAGGCGGGACAGGGATGGCTACACCTTC. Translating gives CASSQRRDRDGYTF.

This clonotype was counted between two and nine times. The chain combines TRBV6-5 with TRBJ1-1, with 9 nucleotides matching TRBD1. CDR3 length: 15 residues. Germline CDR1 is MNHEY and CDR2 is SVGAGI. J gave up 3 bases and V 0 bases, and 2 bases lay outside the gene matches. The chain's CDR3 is CASSYSDRGYTEAFF. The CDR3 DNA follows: TGTGCCAGCAGTTACTCGGACAGGGGTTACACTGAAGCTTTCTTT.

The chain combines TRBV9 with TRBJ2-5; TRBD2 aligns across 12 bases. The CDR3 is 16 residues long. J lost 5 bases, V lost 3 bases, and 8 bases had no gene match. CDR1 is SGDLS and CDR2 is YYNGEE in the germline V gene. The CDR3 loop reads CASSAPGLAGTETQYF. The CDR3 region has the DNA TGTGCCAGCAGCGCGCCTGGACTAGCGGGAACGGAGACCCAGTACTTC.

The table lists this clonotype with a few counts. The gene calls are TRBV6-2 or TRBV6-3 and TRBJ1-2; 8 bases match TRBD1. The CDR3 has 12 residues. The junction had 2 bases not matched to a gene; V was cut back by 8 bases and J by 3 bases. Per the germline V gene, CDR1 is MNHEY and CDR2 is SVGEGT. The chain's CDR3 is CASDRGDYGYTF. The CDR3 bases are TGTGCCAGCGACAGGGGAGACTATGGCTACACCTTC.

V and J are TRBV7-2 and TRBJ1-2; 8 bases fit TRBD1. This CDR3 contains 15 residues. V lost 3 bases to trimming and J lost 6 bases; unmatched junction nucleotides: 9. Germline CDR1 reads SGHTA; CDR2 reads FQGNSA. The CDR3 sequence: CASSLRISGGDGYTF. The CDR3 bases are TGTGCCAGCAGCTTGAGAATATCAGGGGGCGATGGCTACACCTTC.

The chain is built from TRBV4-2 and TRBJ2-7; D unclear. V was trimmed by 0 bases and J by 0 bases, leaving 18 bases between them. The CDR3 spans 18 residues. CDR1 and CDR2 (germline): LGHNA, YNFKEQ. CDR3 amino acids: CASSQDLVGNWDSYEQYF. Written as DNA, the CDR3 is TGTGCCAGCAGCCAAGACCTAGTAGGGAACTGGGACTCCTACGAGCAGTACTTC.

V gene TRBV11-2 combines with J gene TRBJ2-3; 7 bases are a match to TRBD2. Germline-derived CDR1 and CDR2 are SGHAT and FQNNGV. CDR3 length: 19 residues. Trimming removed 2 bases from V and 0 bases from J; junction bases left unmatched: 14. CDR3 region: CASSLTSFSGATSTDTQYF. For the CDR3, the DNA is TGTGCCAGCAGCTTAACCTCGTTCAGCGGGGCCACTAGCACAGATACGCAGTATTTT.

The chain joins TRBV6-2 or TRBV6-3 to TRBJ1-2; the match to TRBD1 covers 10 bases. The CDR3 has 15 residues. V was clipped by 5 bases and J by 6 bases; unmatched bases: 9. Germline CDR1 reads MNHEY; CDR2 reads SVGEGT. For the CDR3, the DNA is TGTGCCAGCAGTGCACCGCCCGGGACAGGGGATGGCTACACCTTC. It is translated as CASSAPPGTGDGYTF.

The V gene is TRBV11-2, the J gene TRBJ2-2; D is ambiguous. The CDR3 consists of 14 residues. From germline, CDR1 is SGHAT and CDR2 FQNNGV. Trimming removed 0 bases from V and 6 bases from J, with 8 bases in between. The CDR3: CASSLDAVSGELFF. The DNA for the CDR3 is TGTGCCAGCAGCTTAGATGCGGTTTCCGGGGAGCTGTTTTTT.

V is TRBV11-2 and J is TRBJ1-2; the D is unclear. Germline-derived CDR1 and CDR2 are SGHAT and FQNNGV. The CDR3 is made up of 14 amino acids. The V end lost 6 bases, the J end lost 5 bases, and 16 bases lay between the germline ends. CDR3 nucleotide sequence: TGTGCCAGCAGGACGGGGTTGAGTAAATATGGCTACACCTTC. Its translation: CASRTGLSKYGYTF.

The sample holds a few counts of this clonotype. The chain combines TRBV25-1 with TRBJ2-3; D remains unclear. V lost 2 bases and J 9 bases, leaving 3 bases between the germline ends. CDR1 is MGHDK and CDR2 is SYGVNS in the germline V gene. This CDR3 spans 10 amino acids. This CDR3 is CASSEATQYF. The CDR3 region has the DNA TGTGCCAGCAGTGAAGCCACGCAGTATTTT.

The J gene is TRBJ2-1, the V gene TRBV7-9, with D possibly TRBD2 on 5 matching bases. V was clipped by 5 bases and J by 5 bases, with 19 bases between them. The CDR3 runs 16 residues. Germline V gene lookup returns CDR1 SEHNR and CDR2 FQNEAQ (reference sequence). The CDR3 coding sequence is TGTGCCAGCAGCCATAGTGCGGCGGGCTCACACAATGAGCAGTTCTTC. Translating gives CASSHSAAGSHNEQFF.

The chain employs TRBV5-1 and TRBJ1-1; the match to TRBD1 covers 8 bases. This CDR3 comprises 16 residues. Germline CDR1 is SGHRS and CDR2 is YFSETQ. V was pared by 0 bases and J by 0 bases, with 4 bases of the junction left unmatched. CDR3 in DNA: TGCGCCAGCAGCTTGGCCAGGGGGCAGTTGAACACTGAAGCTTTCTTT. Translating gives CASSLARGQLNTEAFF.

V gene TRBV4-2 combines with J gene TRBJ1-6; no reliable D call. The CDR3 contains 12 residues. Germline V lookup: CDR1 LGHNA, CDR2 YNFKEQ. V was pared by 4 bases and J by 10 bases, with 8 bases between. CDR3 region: CASSRGLSPLHF. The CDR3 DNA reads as TGTGCCAGCAGCCGCGGTTTGTCACCCCTCCACTTT.

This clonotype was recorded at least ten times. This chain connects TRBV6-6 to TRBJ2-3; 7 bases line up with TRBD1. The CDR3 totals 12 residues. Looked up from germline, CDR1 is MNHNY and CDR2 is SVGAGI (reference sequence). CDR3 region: CGSGTATDTQYF. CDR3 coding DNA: TGTGGATCCGGGACAGCCACAGATACGCAGTATTTT.

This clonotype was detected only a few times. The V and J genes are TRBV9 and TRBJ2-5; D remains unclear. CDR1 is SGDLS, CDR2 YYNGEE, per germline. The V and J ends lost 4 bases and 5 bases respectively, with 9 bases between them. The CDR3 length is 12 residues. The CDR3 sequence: CASSPQFETQYF. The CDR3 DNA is TGTGCCAGCAGCCCCCAGTTTGAGACCCAGTACTTC.

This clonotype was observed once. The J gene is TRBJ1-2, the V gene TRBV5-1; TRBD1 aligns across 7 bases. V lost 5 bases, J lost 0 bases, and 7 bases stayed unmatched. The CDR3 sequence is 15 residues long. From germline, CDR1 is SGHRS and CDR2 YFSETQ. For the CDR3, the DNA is TGCGCCAGCAGTTACGGACAGGCCGCTAACTATGGCTACACCTTC. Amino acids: CASSYGQAANYGYTF.

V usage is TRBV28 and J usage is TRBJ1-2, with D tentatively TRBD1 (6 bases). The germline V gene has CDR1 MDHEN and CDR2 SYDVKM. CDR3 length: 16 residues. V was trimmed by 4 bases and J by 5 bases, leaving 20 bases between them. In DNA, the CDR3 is TGTGCCAGCAGTTCTCATCCCCAGGGGTCGGGGTATGGCTACACCTTC. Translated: CASSSHPQGSGYGYTF.

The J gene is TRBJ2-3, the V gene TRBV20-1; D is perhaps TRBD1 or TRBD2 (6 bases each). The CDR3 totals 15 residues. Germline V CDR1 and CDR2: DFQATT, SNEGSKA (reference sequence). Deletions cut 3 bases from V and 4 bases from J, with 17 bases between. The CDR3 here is CSASGARGGADTQYF. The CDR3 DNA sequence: TGCAGTGCTAGTGGGGCCAGGGGAGGTGCAGATACGCAGTATTTT.

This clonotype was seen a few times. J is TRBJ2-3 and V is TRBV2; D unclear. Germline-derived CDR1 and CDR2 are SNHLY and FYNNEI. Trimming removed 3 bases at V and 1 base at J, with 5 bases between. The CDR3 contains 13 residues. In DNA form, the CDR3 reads TGTGCCAGCAGTGAGTTCCGCACAGATACGCAGTATTTT. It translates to CASSEFRTDTQYF.

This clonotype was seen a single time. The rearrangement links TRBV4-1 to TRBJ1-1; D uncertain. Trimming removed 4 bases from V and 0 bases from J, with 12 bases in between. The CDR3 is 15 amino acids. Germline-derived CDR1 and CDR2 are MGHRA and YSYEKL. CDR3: CASSREPRMNTEAFF. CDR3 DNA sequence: TGCGCCAGCAGCCGGGAGCCGAGAATGAACACTGAAGCTTTCTTT.

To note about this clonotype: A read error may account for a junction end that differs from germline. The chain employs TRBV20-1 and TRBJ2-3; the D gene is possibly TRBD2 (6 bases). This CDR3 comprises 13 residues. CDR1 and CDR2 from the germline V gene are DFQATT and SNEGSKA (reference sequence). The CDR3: CTARFPGAHTQYF. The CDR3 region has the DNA TGCACTGCTAGATTTCCGGGAGCCCATACGCAGTATTTT.